What follows are 27 T cell receptor beta chains derived from one specimen sequenced in a study of post-analysis software for immune sequencing data (dated by TCRdb to about 2015). Broader findings and caveats from the paper: Significantly higher frequencies in patients than in controls were found for roughly 5 TRBV segments, including TRBV5-6, TRBV5-1 and TRBV20-1.

The library was built by means of PCR. The sample was run on an Illumina HiSeq 2500. Unique molecular identifiers were incorporated into TCR beta cDNA libraries to reduce PCR and sequencing biases. Clones were called with MiXCR by TCRdb after fastp trimmed the public reads at Q25, and only in-frame beta chains were retained. Identical CDR3 proteins give one entry, which carries the most common genes and DNA. This sample lists about 460,000 distinct CDR3 sequences; less than 45% were detected once. In total, the top ten clones hold over 10% of the sample. Their antigens remain unidentified. The material sequenced was blood. The receptors here all came from a girl between 10 and 17 years old with multiple sclerosis.

As for this clonotype: The germline gene is not matched at one end of the junction; a read error may be the cause. The genes are TRBV6-4 and TRBJ1-1; D gene ambiguous. CDR1 is MRHNA and CDR2 is SNTAGT in the germline V gene. The CDR3 is 13 residues long. CDR3 region: CANSDEGGTGAFF. The CDR3 DNA reads TGTGCCAACAGTGACGAGGGTGGCACTGGAGCTTTCTTT.

This chain links TRBV20-1 with TRBJ2-7, with D possibly matching TRBD2 (6 bases). Judging by the DNA end, TRBJ2-5 fits better; the J call may be wrong. CDR3 size: 13 residues. CDR1 is DFQATT, CDR2 SNEGSKA, per germline (reference sequence). The CDR3 region has the DNA TGCAGTGCTAGAGATGCAAGCGGGGAGACCCAGTACTTC. This codes for CSARDASGETQYF.

As for this clonotype: The junction and the germline gene differ at one end; a read error may be behind it. V gene TRBV7-9 combines with J gene TRBJ1-2; D is possibly TRBD1 (5 bases). CDR3 length equals 15 residues. Germline assignment: CDR1 SEHNR and CDR2 FQNEAQ (reference sequence). CDR3 nucleotide sequence: TGTGCCAGCAGCGGGGCGAGGACCGATTACTATAGCTACACCTTC. Translation: CASSGARTDYYSYTF.

This clonotype was found once. The V call is TRBV12-3 or TRBV12-4, the J call TRBJ1-1; possibly TRBD1 for D (6 bases). Trimming pared 7 bases from V and 1 base from J, leaving 10 bases between. There are 13 residues in the CDR3. CDR3: CASIVGQNTEAFF. The CDR3 bases are TGTGCCAGCATCGTGGGACAGAACACTGAAGCTTTCTTT.

The chain is built from TRBV20-1 and TRBJ2-4; D is unresolved. V shed 0 bases and J shed 3 bases, with 12 bases lying between them. Germline values: CDR1 DFQATT, CDR2 SNEGSKA (reference sequence). The CDR3 extends over 15 amino acids. CDR3 protein: CSARERKSGKNIQYF. In DNA form, the CDR3 reads TGCAGTGCTAGAGAGAGGAAATCGGGCAAAAACATTCAGTACTTC.

The V gene is TRBV28, the J gene TRBJ2-5; 8 bases align to TRBD2. The J call may be in error: the DNA end matches TRBJ2-7 better. Germline values: CDR1 MDHEN, CDR2 SYDVKM. This CDR3 comprises 15 residues. The CDR3 reads CASSPLGLADYEQYF. The DNA for the CDR3 is TGTGCCAGCAGTCCCCTTGGACTAGCCGACTACGAGCAGTACTTC.

This clonotype is a singleton in its sample. This sequence joins TRBV28 and TRBJ2-4; the match to TRBD1 covers 8 bases. The J call may be incorrect, as the DNA end agrees better with TRBJ2-7. CDR3 length: 17 residues. Per germline, CDR1 MDHEN and CDR2 SYDVKM. This CDR3 is CASSSPGAGGAGDEQYF. CDR3 bases: TGTGCCAGCAGTTCCCCGGGTGCAGGGGGCGCGGGTGACGAGCAGTACTTC.

A word on this clonotype: An end of the junction does not agree with germline; a read error may underlie this. This sequence joins TRBV27 and TRBJ2-1; TRBD2 might be the D (6 bases). Germline-derived CDR1 and CDR2 are MNHEY and SMNVEV (reference sequence). There are 16 residues in the CDR3. DNA of the CDR3: TGTGCCAGCAGTTACGGTAGGGGACTCACCTACAGTGAGCAGTTCTTC. Translation: CASSYGRGLTYSEQFF.

J is TRBJ2-5 and V is TRBV5-1, with 7 positions matching TRBD2. The DNA end is a closer match to TRBJ2-7, so the J assignment may be wrong. Germline V gene sequence: CDR1 SGHRS, CDR2 YFSETQ. CDR3 length: 16 amino acids. The CDR3 sequence is CASSLEAAGAPCEQYF. CDR3 DNA sequence: TGCGCCAGCAGCTTGGAGGCGGCGGGAGCTCCCTGCGAGCAGTACTTC.

The chain carries TRBV4-1 and TRBJ2-5; no firm D call. The closer fit of TRBJ2-7 to the DNA end suggests the J call may be wrong. Germline values: CDR1 MGHRA, CDR2 YSYEKL. This CDR3 region has 14 residues. CDR3 DNA sequence: TGCGCCAGCAGCCACCCCGGTCTATCGCACGAGCAGTACTTC. Amino acids: CASSHPGLSHEQYF.

This chain joins TRBV27 and TRBJ2-1; D uncertain. This CDR3 region has 18 residues. Trimming stripped 3 bases from V and 0 bases from J, with 18 bases between. Germline-derived CDR1 and CDR2 are MNHEY and SMNVEV (reference sequence). The CDR3 sequence is CASSFNNPGPSSYNEQFF. CDR3 coding DNA: TGTGCCAGCAGTTTCAACAATCCCGGGCCGAGCTCCTACAATGAGCAGTTCTTC.

The chain employs TRBV10-3 and TRBJ2-5; 8 positions agree with TRBD2. V shed 5 bases and J 11 bases; nucleotides not matched to a gene: 13. CDR3 length: 14 amino acids. The germline V gene has CDR1 ENHRY and CDR2 SYGVKD. The DNA of the CDR3 is TGTGCCATCAGTTCCGGGACTAGTCGGTCAGAGCAGTACTTC. Its protein is CAISSGTSRSEQYF.

The chain recombines TRBV4-3 with TRBJ2-1, with TRBD2 matching 14 bases. Per germline, CDR1 LGHNA and CDR2 YSLEER. V shed 0 bases, J shed 2 bases, and the junction held 3 bases outside the gene matches. The CDR3 covers 18 residues. This CDR3 reads CASSQDWGLAGAYNEQFF. CDR3 nucleotides: TGCGCCAGCAGCCAAGATTGGGGACTAGCGGGAGCCTACAATGAGCAGTTCTTC.

The chain links TRBV2 to TRBJ1-1; unclear D gene. Trimming took 8 bases from V and 5 from J, leaving 21 bases between them. This CDR3 has 15 residues. CDR1 SNHLY and CDR2 FYNNEI come from the germline V gene. In nucleotides, the CDR3 is TGTGCCAGCTTTCAAACACTTACCCGGGAGACTGAAGCTTTCTTT. Protein sequence: CASFQTLTRETEAFF.

The V call is TRBV12-3 or TRBV12-4, the J call TRBJ2-3; D unclear. This CDR3 comprises 13 residues. Trimming took 1 base from V and 4 from J, leaving 6 bases between them. CDR3 sequence reads: CASSLGPSDTQYF. Here the CDR3 DNA reads TGTGCCAGCAGTTTAGGCCCCTCAGATACGCAGTATTTT.

This clonotype was detected only a few times. The chain joins TRBV4-1 to TRBJ2-5, with 9 bases matching TRBD2. The trim removed 0 bases at V and 3 bases at J, leaving 2 bases unmatched. The CDR3 contains 15 residues. CDR1 MGHRA and CDR2 YSYEKL come from the germline V gene. CDR3 amino acids: CASSQERLAEETQYF. CDR3 DNA sequence: TGCGCCAGCAGCCAAGAAAGACTAGCGGAAGAGACCCAGTACTTC.

The V and J genes are TRBV7-2 and TRBJ2-3, with 15 bases fitting TRBD2. This CDR3 contains 20 residues. Trimming removed 6 bases from V and 0 bases from J; junction bases left unmatched: 13. Germline CDR1 reads SGHTA; CDR2 reads FQGNSA. The DNA of the CDR3 is TGTGCCAGCAGGGGTCCCGGGACTAGCGGGAGGACTACTAGCACAGATACGCAGTATTTT. Encoded protein: CASRGPGTSGRTTSTDTQYF.

The V and J genes are TRBV27 and TRBJ2-4, with 8 bases aligning to TRBD2. The better agreement between TRBJ2-7 and the DNA end casts doubt on the J call. CDR1 and CDR2 from the germline V gene are MNHEY and SMNVEV (reference sequence). The CDR3 totals 16 residues. Here the CDR3 DNA reads TGTGCCAGCAGCCTCTCCGTCTTTAGCGGGATGGCCGAGCAGTACTTC. Its protein is CASSLSVFSGMAEQYF.

As for this clonotype: Given a much more abundant clone one base away, this may be a read error. The chain uses TRBV6-5 and TRBJ2-1, with a weak D call TRBD2 (5 bases). The CDR3 is made up of 15 amino acids. The V end was cut by 0 bases, the J end by 2 bases, with 8 bases between. Germline V gives CDR1 MNHEY, CDR2 SVGAGI. This CDR3 is CASSYSRGTYNEQFF. In nucleotides, the CDR3 is TGTGCCAGCAGTTACTCACGGGGAACCTACAATGAGCAGTTCTTC.

This clonotype was detected a few times. J is TRBJ2-5 and V is TRBV29-1; D may match TRBD1 or TRBD2 (5 bases each). CDR1 and CDR2 (germline): SQVTM, ANQGSEA. The CDR3 is 13 residues long. V was clipped by 6 bases and J by 2 bases, with 13 bases between them. The CDR3 is CSVRGVLQETQYF. The CDR3 nucleotides read TGCAGCGTGAGGGGTGTTCTACAAGAGACCCAGTACTTC.

This rearrangement joins TRBV12-3 or TRBV12-4 to TRBJ1-1; possible D gene TRBD1, 5 bases. The CDR3 runs 14 residues. The germline V and J ends were trimmed by 5 bases and 2 bases, with 12 bases remaining between them. The CDR3 loop is CASSLGAENTEAFF. CDR3 nucleotides: TGTGCCAGCAGTCTAGGGGCGGAAAACACTGAAGCTTTCTTT.

Only a few counts were recorded for this clonotype. The gene calls are TRBV7-9 and TRBJ2-1; 11 bases fit TRBD1. Germline CDR1 is SEHNR and CDR2 is FQNEAQ (reference sequence). V shed 0 bases and J 6 bases; nucleotides not matched to a gene: 4. CDR3 length: 16 amino acids. CDR3 coding DNA: TGTGCCAGCAGCTTAGCGCAGGGGACAGGGGGCAATGAGCAGTTCTTC. As protein: CASSLAQGTGGNEQFF.

The table lists this clonotype with a few counts. The J gene is TRBJ2-1, the V gene TRBV29-1; 13 bases agree with TRBD2. Germline assignment: CDR1 SQVTM and CDR2 ANQGSEA. CDR3 length equals 19 residues. After removal of 0 bases from V and 8 bases from J, the junction contained 16 bases not matched to a gene. The DNA for the CDR3 is TGCAGCGTTGAAGATGGTGGGACTAGCGGGATCAGTCGGGTCGATGAGCAGTTCTTC. Its translation is CSVEDGGTSGISRVDEQFF.

The chain has TRBV4-2 and TRBJ2-1, with D possibly being TRBD2 (6 bases). The CDR3 covers 16 residues. Germline assignment: CDR1 LGHNA and CDR2 YNFKEQ. The germline V and J ends were trimmed by 1 base and 1 base, with 11 bases remaining between them. Here the CDR3 reads CASSQVRGASYNEQFF. CDR3 coding DNA: TGTGCCAGCAGCCAAGTGCGGGGAGCTTCCTACAATGAGCAGTTCTTC.

Comment on this clonotype: Its ends do not fully match the called genes, so a read error is possible. The V call is TRBV7-7, the J call TRBJ2-7; 10 bases agree with TRBD1. The CDR3 contains 14 residues. Germline CDR1 reads SSHAT; CDR2 reads FNYEAQ (reference sequence). The CDR3 protein is CASSLGQGGDEQYF. The CDR3 coding sequence is TGTGCTAGCAGCCTCGGACAGGGGGGAGACGAGCAGTACTTC.

The rearrangement links TRBV15 to TRBJ1-2; TRBD1 matches at 8 bases. The length of the CDR3 is 14 residues. Germline CDR1 and CDR2: LNHNV and YYDKDF (reference sequence). Unmatched junction bases numbered 1, after V lost 0 bases and J lost 4 bases. The CDR3 nucleotides read TGTGCCACCAGCAGAGACAGGGGGCTCTATGGCTACACCTTC. It yields the protein CATSRDRGLYGYTF.

The sample holds a few counts of this clonotype. The chain couples TRBV10-3 to TRBJ1-5; D is unresolved. Looked up from germline, CDR1 is ENHRY and CDR2 is SYGVKD. The CDR3 is 14 residues long. The V end was cut by 0 bases, the J end by 4 bases, with 7 bases between. CDR3 nucleotide sequence: TGTGCCATCAGTGAGTCTTCTGGGAATCAGCCCCAGCATTTT. Its protein product is CAISESSGNQPQHF.